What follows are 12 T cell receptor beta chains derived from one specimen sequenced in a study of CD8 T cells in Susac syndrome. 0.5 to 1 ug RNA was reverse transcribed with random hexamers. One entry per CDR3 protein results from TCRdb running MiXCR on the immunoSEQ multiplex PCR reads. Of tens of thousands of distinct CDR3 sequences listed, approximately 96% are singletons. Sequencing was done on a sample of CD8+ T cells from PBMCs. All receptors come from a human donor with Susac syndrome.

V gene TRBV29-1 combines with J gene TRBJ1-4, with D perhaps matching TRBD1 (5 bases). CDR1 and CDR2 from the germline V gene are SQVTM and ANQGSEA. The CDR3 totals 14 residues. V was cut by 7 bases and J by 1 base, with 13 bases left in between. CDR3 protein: CSANGGGTNEKLFF. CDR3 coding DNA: TGCAGCGCCAACGGTGGGGGAACTAATGAAAAACTGTTTTTT.

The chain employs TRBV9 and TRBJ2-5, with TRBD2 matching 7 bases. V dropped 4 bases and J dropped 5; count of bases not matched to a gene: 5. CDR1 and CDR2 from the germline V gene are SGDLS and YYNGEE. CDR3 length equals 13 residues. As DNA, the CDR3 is TGTGCCAGCAGCCCCCCGGGGGGTGAGACCCAGTACTTC. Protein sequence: CASSPPGGETQYF.

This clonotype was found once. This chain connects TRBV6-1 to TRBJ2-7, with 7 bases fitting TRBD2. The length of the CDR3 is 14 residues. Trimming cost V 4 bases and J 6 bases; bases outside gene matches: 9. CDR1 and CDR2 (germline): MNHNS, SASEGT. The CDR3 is CASSGLGGTSEQYF. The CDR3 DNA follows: TGTGCCAGCAGTGGTTTGGGGGGGACGAGCGAGCAGTACTTC.

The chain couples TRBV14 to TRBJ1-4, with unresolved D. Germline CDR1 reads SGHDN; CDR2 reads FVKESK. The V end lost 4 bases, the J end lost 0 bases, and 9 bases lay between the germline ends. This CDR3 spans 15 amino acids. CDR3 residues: CASSLLIATNEKLFF. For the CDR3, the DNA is TGTGCCAGCAGCCTATTAATTGCAACTAATGAAAAACTGTTTTTT.

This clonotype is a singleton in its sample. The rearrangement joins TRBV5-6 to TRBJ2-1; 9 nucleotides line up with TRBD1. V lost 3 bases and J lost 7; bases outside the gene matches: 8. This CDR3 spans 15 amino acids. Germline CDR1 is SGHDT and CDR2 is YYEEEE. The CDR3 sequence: CASSWGQGRRNEQFF. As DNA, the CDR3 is TGTGCCAGCAGCTGGGGACAGGGTCGAAGGAATGAGCAGTTCTTC.

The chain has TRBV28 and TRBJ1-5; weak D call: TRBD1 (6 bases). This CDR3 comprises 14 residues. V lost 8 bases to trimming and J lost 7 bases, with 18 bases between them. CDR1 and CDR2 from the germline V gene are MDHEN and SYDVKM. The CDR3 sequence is CASHSGGPSQPQHF. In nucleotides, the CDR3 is TGTGCCAGCCATTCGGGGGGGCCCTCACAGCCCCAGCATTTT.

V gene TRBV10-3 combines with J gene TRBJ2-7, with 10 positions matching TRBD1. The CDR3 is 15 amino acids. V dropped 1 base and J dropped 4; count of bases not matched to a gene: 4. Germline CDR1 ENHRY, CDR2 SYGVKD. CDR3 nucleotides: TGTGCCATCAGTGAGTGGGGACAGGGGAATTACGAGCAGTACTTC. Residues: CAISEWGQGNYEQYF.

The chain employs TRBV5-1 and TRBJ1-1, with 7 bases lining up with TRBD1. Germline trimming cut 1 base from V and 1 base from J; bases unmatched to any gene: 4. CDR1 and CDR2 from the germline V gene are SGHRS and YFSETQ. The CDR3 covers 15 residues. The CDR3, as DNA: TGCGCCAGCAGCTTGCAGGGGACAGAGAACACTGAAGCTTTCTTT. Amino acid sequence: CASSLQGTENTEAFF.

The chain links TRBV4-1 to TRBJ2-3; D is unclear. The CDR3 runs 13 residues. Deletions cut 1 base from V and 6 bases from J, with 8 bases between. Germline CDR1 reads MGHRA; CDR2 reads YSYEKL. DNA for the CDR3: TGCGCCAGCAGCCAAGCCCAAGTGGATACGCAGTATTTT. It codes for CASSQAQVDTQYF.

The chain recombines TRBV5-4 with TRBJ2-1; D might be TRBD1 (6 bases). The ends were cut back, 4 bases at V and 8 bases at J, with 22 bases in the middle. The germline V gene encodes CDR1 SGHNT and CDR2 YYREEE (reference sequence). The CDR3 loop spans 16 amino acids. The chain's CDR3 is CASSIPRDRTRDEQFF. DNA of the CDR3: TGTGCCAGCAGCATACCCCGTGACAGGACGAGGGATGAGCAGTTCTTC.

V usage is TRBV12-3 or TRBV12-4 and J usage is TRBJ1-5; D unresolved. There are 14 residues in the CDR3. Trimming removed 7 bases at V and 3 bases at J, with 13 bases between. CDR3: CASNSALANQPQHF. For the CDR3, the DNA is TGTGCCAGCAACAGCGCCCTAGCCAATCAGCCCCAGCATTTT.

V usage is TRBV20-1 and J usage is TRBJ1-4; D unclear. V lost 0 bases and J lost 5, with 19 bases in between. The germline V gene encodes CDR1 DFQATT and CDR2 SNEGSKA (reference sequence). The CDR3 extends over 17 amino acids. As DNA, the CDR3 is TGCAGTGCTAGAGATCATGGGGTACAAGGCTACAATGAAAAACTGTTTTTT. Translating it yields CSARDHGVQGYNEKLFF.